These T cell receptor beta chains were read from a single sample in a study of OX40 agonist ivuxolimab in advanced cancers. Here immunoSEQ multiplex PCR was the method, and the copy in TCRdb shows in-frame clones only, minus some. The sample lists 35,000 to 40,000 clones, about 74% seen once, with under 15% in the top ten. This specimen was CD4+ or CD8+ T cells sorted from blood, taken in a trial of the OX40 agonist ivuxolimab. The receptors here all came from an adult with an advanced solid tumor such as melanoma, head and neck, liver or kidney cancer. CDR3s include the opening cysteine and the closing phenylalanine or tryptophan. D genes are given only for firm matches. The size entry is marked missing in some rows and otherwise reads once, few, many or a size class.

d_call: .; j_call: TRBJ1-1; clone_size: .; v_call: TRBV4-1; cdr3_length: 17; cdr3_nt: TGCGCCAGCAGCCAAGATTGGCTCCGGCCCCTGGACACTGAAGCTTTCTTT; cdr3_aa: CASSQDWLRPLDTEAFF
d_call: .; j_call: TRBJ2-5; clone_size: .; v_call: TRBV13; cdr3_length: 14; cdr3_nt: TGTGCCAGCAGCTTGAGGGACTCCCAAGAGACCCAGTACTTC; cdr3_aa: CASSLRDSQETQYF
d_call: .; j_call: TRBJ1-1; clone_size: .; v_call: TRBV9; cdr3_length: 16; cdr3_nt: TGTGCCAGCAGCGTAGAGCCCAGAGAGATGAACACTGAAGCTTTCTTT; cdr3_aa: CASSVEPREMNTEAFF
d_call: .; j_call: TRBJ1-2; clone_size: .; v_call: TRBV30; cdr3_length: 13; cdr3_nt: TGTGCCTGGAGTGTAGGGCCGATCTATGGCTACACCTTC; cdr3_aa: CAWSVGPIYGYTF
d_call: .; j_call: TRBJ2-4; clone_size: .; v_call: TRBV6-1; cdr3_length: 16; cdr3_nt: TGTGCCAGCAGTGAAACGCTTCAATTGAGGGGAAACATTCAGTACTTC; cdr3_aa: CASSETLQLRGNIQYF
d_call: .; j_call: TRBJ2-7; clone_size: once; v_call: TRBV28; cdr3_length: 15; cdr3_nt: TGTGCCAGCAGTCCCCTGGGCCAGGCCAGCTACGAGCAGTACTTC; cdr3_aa: CASSPLGQASYEQYF
d_call: TRBD1; j_call: TRBJ1-5; clone_size: .; v_call: TRBV19; cdr3_length: 15; cdr3_nt: TGTGCCAGTAGTACCTCTGGACAGGGGTTGCAGCCCCAGCATTTT; cdr3_aa: CASSTSGQGLQPQHF
d_call: TRBD2; j_call: TRBJ2-6; clone_size: .; v_call: TRBV11-3; cdr3_length: 18; cdr3_nt: TGTGCCAGCAGCAGGAAACTAGCGGGAGAAATTGGGGCCAACGTCCTGACTTTC; cdr3_aa: CASSRKLAGEIGANVLTF
d_call: .; j_call: TRBJ1-1; clone_size: few; v_call: TRBV5-8; cdr3_length: 12; cdr3_nt: TGTGCCAGCAGCTTGGTTGGGGTTGAAGCTTTCTTT; cdr3_aa: CASSLVGVEAFF
d_call: .; j_call: TRBJ1-2; clone_size: .; v_call: TRBV6-1; cdr3_length: 12; cdr3_nt: TGTGCCAGCAGTGAGGGGAGCTATGGCTACACCTTC; cdr3_aa: CASSEGSYGYTF
d_call: .; j_call: TRBJ2-5; clone_size: few; v_call: TRBV28; cdr3_length: 14; cdr3_nt: TGTGCCAGCAGTCCTCAGGGGCCTCGGGATACCCAGTACTTC; cdr3_aa: CASSPQGPRDTQYF
d_call: .; j_call: TRBJ1-1; clone_size: few; v_call: TRBV6-1; cdr3_length: 11; cdr3_nt: TGTGCCAGCAGGGGGAACACTGAAGCTTTCTTT; cdr3_aa: CASRGNTEAFF
d_call: .; j_call: TRBJ2-3; clone_size: once; v_call: TRBV18; cdr3_length: 16; cdr3_nt: TGTGCCAGCTCACCTCCGGGACCGGAGGGCACAGATACGCAGTATTTT; cdr3_aa: CASSPPGPEGTDTQYF
d_call: .; j_call: TRBJ1-1; clone_size: .; v_call: TRBV5-1; cdr3_length: 13; cdr3_nt: TGCGCCAGCAGCTTGGAGCCACCGACTGAAGCTTTCTTT; cdr3_aa: CASSLEPPTEAFF
d_call: .; j_call: TRBJ2-7; clone_size: .; v_call: TRBV5-1; cdr3_length: 13; cdr3_nt: TGCGCCAGCAGCCCCGGACCAGTTCGCGAGCAGTACTTC; cdr3_aa: CASSPGPVREQYF
d_call: .; j_call: TRBJ2-1; clone_size: .; v_call: TRBV9; cdr3_length: 14; cdr3_nt: TGTGCCAGCAGCGTAGTAGGGGGAACTGGTGAGCAGTTCTTC; cdr3_aa: CASSVVGGTGEQFF
d_call: TRBD2; j_call: TRBJ2-7; clone_size: .; v_call: TRBV18; cdr3_length: 16; cdr3_nt: TGTGCCAGCTCATTGGGACTAGCGGGTGCCTCCTACGAGCAGTACTTC; cdr3_aa: CASSLGLAGASYEQYF
d_call: TRBD2; j_call: TRBJ2-7; clone_size: .; v_call: TRBV27; cdr3_length: 14; cdr3_nt: TGTGCCAGCAGGCGACTAGCGGGAGATCTCGAGCAGTACTTC; cdr3_aa: CASRRLAGDLEQYF
d_call: .; j_call: TRBJ1-3; clone_size: .; v_call: TRBV2; cdr3_length: 16; cdr3_nt: TGTGCCAGCAGTGATCGCTCTGGGGGTTCTGGAAACACCATATATTTT; cdr3_aa: CASSDRSGGSGNTIYF
d_call: .; j_call: TRBJ1-5; clone_size: .; v_call: TRBV4-1; cdr3_length: 14; cdr3_nt: TGCGCCAGCAGCCAAGATCCGGACGGCCGCCCCCAGCATTTT; cdr3_aa: CASSQDPDGRPQHF
d_call: .; j_call: TRBJ2-1; clone_size: .; v_call: TRBV7-2; cdr3_length: 11; cdr3_nt: TGTGCCAGCAGCTTACTCAATGAGCAGTTCTTC; cdr3_aa: CASSLLNEQFF
d_call: TRBD2; j_call: TRBJ2-1; clone_size: .; v_call: TRBV7-8; cdr3_length: 15; cdr3_nt: TGTGCCAGCAGCCGACTAGCGAGGTCCTACAATGAGCAGTTCTTC; cdr3_aa: CASSRLARSYNEQFF
d_call: TRBD1; j_call: TRBJ2-7; clone_size: .; v_call: TRBV18; cdr3_length: 13; cdr3_nt: TGTGCCAGCTCACCAAGGACAGGGGTCGAGCAGTACTTC; cdr3_aa: CASSPRTGVEQYF
d_call: TRBD1; j_call: TRBJ1-1; clone_size: few; v_call: TRBV28; cdr3_length: 11; cdr3_nt: TGTGCCAGCAGTTCGGGACAGAAAGCTTTCTTT; cdr3_aa: CASSSGQKAFF
d_call: TRBD1; j_call: TRBJ2-5; clone_size: .; v_call: TRBV25-1; cdr3_length: 14; cdr3_nt: TGTGCCAGCAGTGTCCGACAGGGGCAAGAGACCCAGTACTTC; cdr3_aa: CASSVRQGQETQYF
d_call: .; j_call: TRBJ2-7; clone_size: .; v_call: TRBV19; cdr3_length: 11; cdr3_nt: TGTGCCAGTACCCAAGGGGGCGAGCAGTACTTC; cdr3_aa: CASTQGGEQYF
d_call: .; j_call: TRBJ2-7; clone_size: few; v_call: TRBV2; cdr3_length: 11; cdr3_nt: TGTGCCAGCAGTGTTTTTTACGAGCAGTACTTC; cdr3_aa: CASSVFYEQYF
d_call: .; j_call: TRBJ2-1; clone_size: .; v_call: TRBV5-1; cdr3_length: 14; cdr3_nt: TGCGCCAGCCTACTGGACAGCTCCTACAATGAGCAGTTCTTC; cdr3_aa: CASLLDSSYNEQFF
d_call: .; j_call: TRBJ2-3; clone_size: .; v_call: TRBV28; cdr3_length: 12; cdr3_nt: TGTGCCAGCAGTTGGAAGACAGATACGCAGTATTTT; cdr3_aa: CASSWKTDTQYF
d_call: .; j_call: TRBJ1-1; clone_size: .; v_call: TRBV29-1; cdr3_length: 11; cdr3_nt: TGCAGCGTCCGCCGGACTGATGCAGCTTTCTTT; cdr3_aa: CSVRRTDAAFF